Reported below is one TCR beta chain. Its antigen is still unknown. One base away there is no much larger clone; base qualities are not given. Library preparation was by the immunoSEQ multiplex PCR assay. For the multiplex PCR, a mixture combining 60 forward primers for TCR Vbeta segments and 13 reverse primers for TCR Jbeta segments was used. The CDR3 region of rearranged TCR beta genes was amplified from genomic DNA with a multiplex PCR assay. Amplified TCR beta libraries were sequenced as 87-base-pair reads on the Illumina HiSeq System. The authors' pipeline ran thus. A later analysis counted 75 million to 100 million unique TCR beta chains across the 650 to 800 repertoires, and around 9.9 million of these chains were shared by at least two donors. A nearest-neighbor algorithm error-corrected the raw reads and collapsed the reads into unique sequences, merging closely related sequences to remove PCR and sequencing errors. CDR3 sequences were aligned to IMGT reference sequences to assign V, D and J gene segments. Each retained sequence needed at least a six-nucleotide match to both a V gene segment and a J gene segment. Rearrangements were called productive when the CDR3 lacked stop codons and stayed in frame with V and J; all others were non-productive. CDR3 was defined according to IMGT convention as the region running from the second conserved V-encoded cysteine to the conserved J-encoded phenylalanine. In an earlier analysis of more than 550 of the donors, sequences lacking an unambiguous match to a single V gene segment were excluded. An earlier analysis of 587 of the donors classified V segments as functional when productive rearrangements were above 56.7% and as segregating when the standard deviation between donors was above 5%. To diagnose cytomegalovirus status from the catalog of TCR beta chain sequences, a statistical classification framework was built. A later analysis assigned V and J genes by comparing TCR nucleotide sequences with IMGT/GENE-DB human TR gene sequences. The TCRdist pipeline was used in a later analysis to assign CDR3 sequences and most-parsimonious VDJ recombination scenarios. In a later analysis, each TCR beta chain was defined by its CDR3 amino acid sequence together with its V-gene family, and reads without a unique V-gene family were excluded. In a later analysis, approximately 640 highly shared, low-generation-probability nucleotide sequences were removed to address suspected cross-contamination and a sequencing artifact. In a later analysis, a clonal expansion index was calculated for each public chain from normalized within-repertoire ranks of inferred template counts. A later analysis computed generation probabilities with a VDJ recombination model fitted to out-of-frame rearrangements, and checked the results against IGoR. A later analysis scored TCR-TCR, TCR-HLA and TCR-CMV co-occurrence with hypergeometric tests, applying a repertoire-size bias correction to TCR pairs. A later analysis estimated false discovery rates by permuting HLA or CMV assignments 20 times. In a later analysis, co-occurring TCRs were grouped using DBSCAN, and TCRdist sequence similarity was added for clustering within HLA-allele-positive subsets. Repertoires with fewer than 30,000 or more than 120,000 public chains were left out of co-occurrence clustering, as were four to six repertoires with anomalous nucleotide sharing. TCRdb mirrors the immuneACCESS table, restricted to in-frame sequences. Some clones are absent from its copies; in checked studies, under half trace to an unresolved V gene, and the reason for the others is unknown. V and J calls plus clone size are reproduced from that table; the DNA served to infer D and trimming. For this sample the table gives over 150,000 clones, of which over 70% were detected only once. The leading ten clones occupy just under 3% of the sample.

V and J are truncated by 4 bases and 0 bases respectively, leaving an intervening sequence of 12 bases. According to the germline V gene, CDR1 reads SQVTM and CDR2 reads ANQGSEA. Reading from cysteine to phenylalanine, the CDR3 counts 15 amino acids. The DNA shown is the 45-base CDR3, in frame from base 1. These data are taken from a study of cytomegalovirus exposure and HLA in healthy donors (dated by TCRdb to 2017 to 2019). About the investigation overall: According to an earlier analysis of a few hundred of the donors, roughly 180 million T cells yielded roughly 100 million unique TCR beta sequences and more than 250 Gb of sequence data. An early release covering over 500 HLA-typed donors comprised 300 to 350 gigabases of sequencing data and around 86 million unique TCR sequences. The genetic ancestry cluster associated with self-reported Caucasian donors included around 76% of the roughly 410 genotyped donors. The aim of the study was to test whether cataloging public T cell receptors could identify signatures of past pathogen exposure. The study used immunosequencing to profile the T cell repertoires of some 600 subjects and linked those repertoires to cytomegalovirus serostatus. In addition to the first cohort of 666 subjects, a separate validation cohort of some 120 different subjects was used. To predict cytomegalovirus infection status, the study brought together high-throughput TCR immunosequencing, statistical association of individual TCRs with disease status, and machine learning. A later analysis re-analyzed previously published TCR beta repertoires from approximately 670 donors and added high-resolution HLA genotyping to study TCR occurrence patterns. In the later analysis, no new phenotypic data were used to find candidate immune exposures; instead, reliance was placed on TCR beta sequences and their occurrence across donors. An earlier analysis of 587 of the donors applied high-throughput TCR beta sequencing to assess whether each TCR beta V gene segment acted as functional or pseudogenic. Donor age, sex, ethnicity and CMV serostatus were compiled alongside the repertoire data. In a later genetic analysis, genome-wide SNP genotypes for 398 of the 666 donors were used, and that subset was treated as a discovery cohort. All discovery cohort repertoires had been generated on a single sequencing platform. HLA typing covered class I and class II loci at four-digit resolution. The number of typed donors differed by locus: about 629-630 for A, B, C, DRB1 and DQB1; 500 to 550 for DQA1; 606 for DPA1; and approximately 450 for DPB1. Roughly 5 DR-DQ haplotypes were handled as single units for association and clustering, since linkage in the cohort was strong. Across some 400 genotyped donors of the cohort, an average of about 200,000 unique TCR beta nucleotide sequences per donor were sequenced, and roughly a sixth of those sequences were non-productive. Overall study results and their limits: Correlated functional status among segregating V segments might reflect linkage disequilibrium, but an unknown experimental factor could not be ruled out. A later analysis found that TCR association rates varied across HLA loci, with DRB1 alleles showing the most associated TCRs and HLA-C alleles the fewest. The study listed 164 TCR beta chains as associated with cytomegalovirus. Strong co-occurrence of HLA alleles, especially DR and DQ, made assigning TCR associations to individual alleles difficult. In a later analysis, several top co-occurrence clusters were reported to appear linked to parvovirus B19, influenza, CMV and Epstein-Barr virus. Because the 87-base-pair reads could not distinguish some IMGT-functional V segments, including TRBV6-2 and TRBV6-3, those segments were excluded. In both the original and validation cohorts, the classifier was reported to diagnose cytomegalovirus status with high specificity and sensitivity. Only TCR beta chains were sequenced in this cohort, and the absence of alpha or paired-chain data limited detectable features. In an earlier analysis of roughly 560 of the donors, most TCR beta V segments were observed in productive rearrangements about 90% or about 30% of the time, broadly matching IMGT annotations. Sequencing depth was assumed to be roughly uniform across donors in the presence/absence analyses, though that assumption may not hold. Because HLA typing was missing for some donors at each locus, association tests included only the typed subset. Compared with equally common non-associated chains, HLA-associated TCR beta chains in a later analysis were more clonally expanded and had lower generation probabilities. A later genetic analysis associated a missense DCLRE1C variant with V-gene and J-gene trimming of TCR beta chains, and an independent cohort replicated the association. For the cohort, immune exposure information was limited to CMV serostatus. In a later analysis, most CMV-associated TCR beta chains were found to appear HLA-restricted, with HLA associations seemingly driven largely by CMV exposure. A few of the identified cytomegalovirus-associated TCR beta chains were confirmed in vitro to be specific for cytomegalovirus antigens. The earlier analysis of around 600 of the donors excluded over 15 rarely observed V segments, including chromosome 9 orphons, because counts were too low. A cluster of highly shared sequence variants was judged likely to be a technical artifact of the sequencing pipeline. Most TCR sequences were observed very rarely across donors, whereas some public TCRs were present in many individuals. Specific HLA alleles were associated with 16,951 TCR beta sequences at a false discovery rate of 0.05 in a later analysis. A further reported finding was that TCR beta sequences accurately predicted the HLA-A and HLA-B alleles for most subjects in the first cohort. The authors suggested that the approach could potentially be generalized to other disease states and immunological phenotypes. According to a later genetic analysis, donors in an Asian-associated ancestry cluster had fewer N-insertions in productive TCRs than the approximately 610-donor mean.

The cohort consisted of 600 to 750 healthy bone marrow donors. At the time of sampling, every cohort member was nominally healthy, though immune exposures that went unrecorded were likely present. The donor was CMV seropositive and was included in the group of 270 or so seropositive cohort members. A peripheral blood sample was collected from each donor, and TCR beta sequencing was performed on peripheral blood mononuclear cells. The Qiagen DNeasy Blood Extraction Kit was used to extract genomic DNA from the blood cell samples. The source is a woman aged 45-65 years in good health and CMV-seropositive. The material sequenced was PBMCs. The rearranged segments are TRBV29-1 and TRBJ2-2; the D segment could be TRBD1, given 5 matching bases. The CDR3 protein sequence reads: CSVGGGYANTGELFF. The sequenced DNA is TGCAGCGTTGGGGGCGGCTACGCGAACACCGGGGAGCTGTTTTTT.